The source of this T cell receptor (beta chain) is a study of Ad26.COV2.S vaccination and SARS-CoV-2 variants. On the study more broadly: Intramuscular Ad26.COV2.S at 5x10^10 or 1x10^11 viral particles. Notes on the study in general: Vaccinated and placebo-treated recipients had similar non-spike TCR breadth.

The CDR3 consists of 13 residues. Trimming removed 0 bases at V and 3 bases at J, with 5 bases between. CDR1 is MGHRA and CDR2 is YSYEKL in the germline V gene. Specified treatment: about 20 received Ad26.COV2.S at low or high dose, single or two shots; a few received placebo; per-sample allocation not given. Day 63 following the first vaccine or placebo injection was when the samples were taken. Whoever gave the sample was an adult aged 18-55 years in Boston. Comments on this clone: Antigen unknown.

Here immunoSEQ multiplex PCR was the method, and the copy in TCRdb shows in-frame clones only, minus some. The table lists some 340,000 clones, around 81% of them singletons. The chain employs TRBV4-1 and TRBJ1-1; no definite D call. Sequencing used peripheral blood, obtained in a trial of Ad26.COV2.S vaccine versus placebo. The receptor was isolated from a person aged 18 to 65 who received the Ad26.COV2.S COVID-19 vaccine or a placebo. CDR3 protein: CASSQEGYTEAFF. Written as DNA, the CDR3 is TGCGCCAGCAGCCAAGAGGGCTACACTGAAGCTTTCTTT.